This TCR beta chain was documented in a study of cytomegalovirus exposure and HLA in healthy donors. Study-level background: In a later analysis, the roughly 120 validation repertoires were reported to have used the same platform as the roughly 700 first-cohort repertoires. General study points: Per published reports, the classifier diagnosed cytomegalovirus status with high specificity and sensitivity.

V was clipped by 5 bases and J by 5 bases, with 10 bases between them. Germline CDR1 SGHVS, CDR2 FQNEAQ. The CDR3 has 14 amino acids. Clones were read by immunoSEQ multiplex PCR, and TCRdb kept only the in-frame ones, dropping some. In the table there are about 63,000 clones, 70% to 90% of which are singletons. With respect to this clone: Its antigen is still unknown.

Sequenced sample: PBMCs. The source is a woman aged 18 to 35 in good health and CMV-seronegative. The chain uses TRBV7-8 and TRBJ2-6; D is unclear. Here the CDR3 reads CASSPQPRANVLTF. The CDR3 coding sequence is TGTGCCAGCAGCCCACAACCCAGGGCCAACGTCCTGACTTTC.